A selection of T cell receptor beta chains follows, all from one sample in a study of blood T cell repertoires in COVID-19. Repertoires were generated with immunoSEQ multiplex PCR, while TCRdb's copy carries only in-frame clones and drops some. This sample has about 170,000 clones, with over 65% found just once. The sample comprised peripheral blood. The receptors shown here come from a woman of 80 years or more with acute or convalescent COVID-19. Both conserved end residues are part of each CDR3. Fields, in order: clone size, J gene, V gene, D gene, CDR3 DNA, CDR3 protein. A D gene is named only where the DNA matches it firmly. The size of a clone is reported for some rows only, either as once, few or many, or as a class for expanded clones.

clone size: -
J gene: TRBJ2-1
V gene: TRBV28
D gene: -
CDR3 DNA: TGTGCCAGCCGAAGGGACCTTAGCGGAGTGGGGGCCTACAATGAGCAGTTCTTC
CDR3 protein: CASRRDLSGVGAYNEQFF

clone size: -
J gene: TRBJ1-6
V gene: TRBV7-8
D gene: -
CDR3 DNA: TGTGCCAGCAGCCCACAAGAGGTTCACTATAATTCACCCCTCCACTTT
CDR3 protein: CASSPQEVHYNSPLHF

clone size: -
J gene: TRBJ2-7
V gene: TRBV19
D gene: TRBD1
CDR3 DNA: TGTGCCAGTAGCGTGGAGTGGACAGGGGGCCGCTCGGTAGACTTC
CDR3 protein: CASSVEWTGGRSVDF

clone size: -
J gene: TRBJ2-1
V gene: TRBV28
D gene: -
CDR3 DNA: TGTGCCAGCAGTGTTAGCGGAACCTCCTACAATGAGCAGTTCTTC
CDR3 protein: CASSVSGTSYNEQFF

clone size: -
J gene: TRBJ1-1
V gene: TRBV19
D gene: -
CDR3 DNA: TGTGCCAGTAGTATAGGGACAGCCAACATGAACACTGAAGCTTTCTTT
CDR3 protein: CASSIGTANMNTEAFF

clone size: -
J gene: TRBJ1-1
V gene: TRBV6-5
D gene: -
CDR3 DNA: TGTGCCAGCGATACTCGGGGGAACACTGAAGCTTTCTTT
CDR3 protein: CASDTRGNTEAFF

clone size: -
J gene: TRBJ2-7
V gene: TRBV28
D gene: TRBD1
CDR3 DNA: TGTGCCAGCAGTTCGGACAGGGGGCCCAATTTC
CDR3 protein: CASSSDRGPNF

clone size: -
J gene: TRBJ2-3
V gene: TRBV5-1
D gene: TRBD1
CDR3 DNA: TGCGCCAGCAGCTTAGCGGGACAGGGACTAATAGATACGCAGTATTTT
CDR3 protein: CASSLAGQGLIDTQYF

clone size: -
J gene: TRBJ2-2
V gene: TRBV6-6
D gene: TRBD2
CDR3 DNA: TGTGCCAGCAGTCGAAAAAGCGGGAGCCACACCGGGGAGCTGTTTTTT
CDR3 protein: CASSRKSGSHTGELFF

clone size: -
J gene: TRBJ2-1
V gene: TRBV6-2/TRBV6-3
D gene: TRBD2
CDR3 DNA: TGTGCCAGCAGTGTAATGGGCACCAGCGGGGCTTCCTACAATGAGCAGTTCTTC
CDR3 protein: CASSVMGTSGASYNEQFF

clone size: -
J gene: TRBJ2-1
V gene: TRBV7-2
D gene: TRBD2
CDR3 DNA: TGTGCCAGCAGCTTGGGACTAGCGGGAGTACCACCCTTCTTC
CDR3 protein: CASSLGLAGVPPFF

clone size: -
J gene: TRBJ2-7
V gene: TRBV12-3/TRBV12-4
D gene: -
CDR3 DNA: TGTGCCAGCAGTTTCGCGGGAGAGCAGTACTTC
CDR3 protein: CASSFAGEQYF

clone size: -
J gene: TRBJ2-7
V gene: TRBV28
D gene: -
CDR3 DNA: TGTGCCAGCAGTTCCCCAGGGTCTCCCCTCTACGAGCAGTACTTC
CDR3 protein: CASSSPGSPLYEQYF

clone size: -
J gene: TRBJ2-7
V gene: TRBV6-1
D gene: TRBD2
CDR3 DNA: TGTGCCAGCAGTGAAGTCGGGGGGTACTACGAGCAGTACTTC
CDR3 protein: CASSEVGGYYEQYF

clone size: -
J gene: TRBJ1-2
V gene: TRBV18
D gene: TRBD1
CDR3 DNA: TGTGCCAGCTCACCACCACACTACTCGGGACAGGGGGCTGAGGGCTACACCTTC
CDR3 protein: CASSPPHYSGQGAEGYTF

clone size: -
J gene: TRBJ2-1
V gene: TRBV28
D gene: TRBD2
CDR3 DNA: TGTGCCAGCAGTTTCAGGCTAAGGGCGTTGGGAGGGATAGTACATGAGCAGTTCTTC
CDR3 protein: CASSFRLRALGGIVHEQFF

clone size: few
J gene: TRBJ2-3
V gene: TRBV6-4
D gene: -
CDR3 DNA: TGTGCCAGCAGTGACGCCGGGACTTTGGGAGCCACTAGCACAGATACGCAGTATTTT
CDR3 protein: CASSDAGTLGATSTDTQYF

clone size: many
J gene: TRBJ2-1
V gene: TRBV19
D gene: TRBD1
CDR3 DNA: TGTGCCAGTAGACGGGACAGGGGAAACCATGAGCAGTTCTTC
CDR3 protein: CASRRDRGNHEQFF

clone size: -
J gene: TRBJ1-2
V gene: TRBV7-2
D gene: TRBD1
CDR3 DNA: TGTGCCAGCAGCCTTCAAACCGGGACAGCTAACTATGGCTACACCTTT
CDR3 protein: CASSLQTGTANYGYTF

clone size: -
J gene: TRBJ1-5
V gene: TRBV6-4
D gene: -
CDR3 DNA: TGTGCCAGCAGTAACCGGGGTCGGCAGCCCCAGCATTTT
CDR3 protein: CASSNRGRQPQHF

clone size: -
J gene: TRBJ1-5
V gene: TRBV3-1/TRBV3-2
D gene: TRBD1
CDR3 DNA: TGTGCCAGCAGCCAAGGGACAGGGGTTGGCAATCAGCCCCAGCATTTT
CDR3 protein: CASSQGTGVGNQPQHF

clone size: few
J gene: TRBJ1-4
V gene: TRBV11-2
D gene: TRBD1
CDR3 DNA: TGTGCCAGCAGCTTAGGTCCCAGGGGGCGCGACGGAGCACTGTTTTTT
CDR3 protein: CASSLGPRGRDGALFF

clone size: -
J gene: TRBJ2-3
V gene: TRBV7-6
D gene: -
CDR3 DNA: TGTGCCAGCAGCGGAGGACAGTCTAGCACAGATACGCAGTATTTT
CDR3 protein: CASSGGQSSTDTQYF

clone size: -
J gene: TRBJ2-2
V gene: TRBV6-1
D gene: TRBD2
CDR3 DNA: TGTGCCAGCAGTGAGTGGCTAGCGGGAGGCAACACCGGGGAGCTGTTTTTT
CDR3 protein: CASSEWLAGGNTGELFF

clone size: once
J gene: TRBJ1-3
V gene: TRBV28
D gene: TRBD1
CDR3 DNA: TGTGCCAGCAGCCCACAGGGGGCTGGAAACACCATATATTTT
CDR3 protein: CASSPQGAGNTIYF

clone size: -
J gene: TRBJ2-7
V gene: TRBV7-9
D gene: TRBD1
CDR3 DNA: TGTGCCAGCAGCTTGAGATGGAACAGGGGTGACGAGCAGTACTTC
CDR3 protein: CASSLRWNRGDEQYF

clone size: few
J gene: TRBJ2-2
V gene: TRBV7-9
D gene: TRBD2
CDR3 DNA: TGTGCCAGCAGCCTACTAGCGGGGCGGGCCGGGGAGCTGTTTTTT
CDR3 protein: CASSLLAGRAGELFF

clone size: -
J gene: TRBJ2-7
V gene: TRBV13
D gene: -
CDR3 DNA: TGTGCCAGCAGCGGGGAGTCCTACGAGCAGTACTTC
CDR3 protein: CASSGESYEQYF

clone size: -
J gene: TRBJ2-2
V gene: TRBV30
D gene: TRBD2
CDR3 DNA: TGTGCCTGGACTAGCGGGCACACCGGGGAGCTGTTTTTT
CDR3 protein: CAWTSGHTGELFF

clone size: -
J gene: TRBJ1-4
V gene: TRBV2
D gene: -
CDR3 DNA: TGTGCCAGCAAAAGACAGCCCGCAACTAATGAAAAACTGTTTTTT
CDR3 protein: CASKRQPATNEKLFF

clone size: -
J gene: TRBJ2-3
V gene: TRBV2
D gene: TRBD2
CDR3 DNA: TGTGCCAGCAAAGGGGCGGGAGCTACGCAGTATTTT
CDR3 protein: CASKGAGATQYF

clone size: large
J gene: TRBJ2-4
V gene: TRBV5-8
D gene: -
CDR3 DNA: TGTGCCAGCAGCTTGGGACATACCAAAAACATTCAGTACTTC
CDR3 protein: CASSLGHTKNIQYF

clone size: -
J gene: TRBJ1-3
V gene: TRBV5-1
D gene: TRBD1
CDR3 DNA: TGCGCCAGCACTACAGGGGGCGAAAACTCTGGAAACACCATATATTTT
CDR3 protein: CASTTGGENSGNTIYF

clone size: -
J gene: TRBJ2-7
V gene: TRBV5-4
D gene: TRBD2
CDR3 DNA: TGTGCCAGCAGCTTACTAGCGGGAGGATACGAGCAGTACTTC
CDR3 protein: CASSLLAGGYEQYF

clone size: -
J gene: TRBJ2-3
V gene: TRBV28
D gene: TRBD1
CDR3 DNA: TGTGCCAGCAGTCAGGACAGGGGGACAGATACGCAGTATTTT
CDR3 protein: CASSQDRGTDTQYF

clone size: -
J gene: TRBJ1-1
V gene: TRBV5-1
D gene: -
CDR3 DNA: TGCGCCAGCAGCTTCTTTGGGGGCGTCACGGCTGAAGCTTTCTTT
CDR3 protein: CASSFFGGVTAEAFF

clone size: -
J gene: TRBJ1-1
V gene: TRBV5-4
D gene: -
CDR3 DNA: TGTGCCAGCAGCTTAACCCTGACGGGTGGCACTGAAGCTTTCTTT
CDR3 protein: CASSLTLTGGTEAFF

clone size: -
J gene: TRBJ1-2
V gene: TRBV2
D gene: TRBD1
CDR3 DNA: TGTGCCACCGGACAGGGACCCGGTGGCTACACCTTC
CDR3 protein: CATGQGPGGYTF

clone size: -
J gene: TRBJ2-1
V gene: TRBV10-3
D gene: TRBD2
CDR3 DNA: TGTGCCATCAGTGAGGGGACTAGCGGGAGGCACTACAATGAGCAGTTCTTC
CDR3 protein: CAISEGTSGRHYNEQFF

clone size: once
J gene: TRBJ1-5
V gene: TRBV27
D gene: TRBD1
CDR3 DNA: TGTGCCAGCAGTGGACAGGGGGTCTCTCAGCCCCAGCATTTT
CDR3 protein: CASSGQGVSQPQHF